A selection of T cell receptor beta chains follows, all from one sample in a study of technical replicates of blood from several donors. Repertoires were generated with immunoSEQ multiplex PCR, while TCRdb's copy carries only in-frame clones and drops some. This sample has roughly 11,000 clones, with 93% found just once. The sample comprised PBMCs. These receptors were collected from a human donor in good health. CDR3s include the opening cysteine and the closing phenylalanine or tryptophan.

v_gene	j_gene	CDR3aa
TRBV11-3	TRBJ1-5	CASSLDGRRALSNQPQHF
TRBV28	TRBJ2-7	CASSSPGAGGQGGVIQQYF
TRBV6-5	TRBJ2-1	CASSYRPSDEQFF
TRBV11-3	TRBJ2-7	CASSLERGREQYF
TRBV5-6	TRBJ1-2	CASSFFGSIDNYGYTF
TRBV10-3	TRBJ2-3	CAINEGRTGVADTQYF
TRBV28	TRBJ2-4	CASSLTSGSINIQYF
TRBV19	TRBJ1-5	CAVQGGNQPQHF
TRBV7-9	TRBJ1-2	CASSLVGTGQATYGYTF
TRBV19	TRBJ2-6	CASRNEGAGANVLTF
TRBV19	TRBJ2-1	CASTPRQGALTNEQFF
TRBV30	TRBJ2-7	CAWSPGLAGAGEQYF
TRBV5-1	TRBJ1-2	CASSPGDSMTGGYTF
TRBV19	TRBJ1-4	CASSIVSNEKLFF
TRBV4-1	TRBJ2-5	CASSQDAGTGFQETQYF
TRBV9	TRBJ2-1	CASSVGSGSSYNEQFF
TRBV5-4	TRBJ2-3	CASSLETLGDTQYF
TRBV30	TRBJ2-2	CAWSRSRGGELFF
TRBV10-3	TRBJ2-1	CAISATSGSENEQFF
TRBV6-6	TRBJ1-1	CASSYPGSGHTEAFF
TRBV29-1	TRBJ1-2	CSVEGGRPPFYGYTF
TRBV19	TRBJ2-1	CASGGSGRALNEQFF
TRBV25-1	TRBJ1-5	CASSELGTGESQPQHF
TRBV28	TRBJ2-1	CASSLSGSGAYNEQFF
TRBV2	TRBJ1-4	CASSRTGTDEKLFF
TRBV5-1	TRBJ2-7	CASSPRAGVGEQYF
TRBV27	TRBJ2-1	CASSRLAGRRNREFF
TRBV27	TRBJ1-2	CASRRDRAYGYTF
TRBV4-1	TRBJ2-7	CASSPGLEYEQYF
TRBV6-4	TRBJ2-5	CASSRLAGEETQYF
TRBV2	TRBJ1-5	CASRTDSLSNQPQHF
TRBV13	TRBJ2-3	CASSTTPGASSGPTDTQYF
TRBV30	TRBJ2-1	CAWKTSGPYNEQFF
TRBV7-9	TRBJ2-1	CASSSDSLHYNEQFF
TRBV10-3	TRBJ2-3	CAIGLAGTDTQYF
TRBV2	TRBJ1-5	CATKTGVDSNQPQHF
TRBV30	TRBJ2-1	CAWSPDNEQFF
TRBV19	TRBJ1-3	CASSIAGQPFSGNTIYF
TRBV27	TRBJ2-5	CASSPPSRETQYF
TRBV2	TRBJ2-5	CASSVLAGVGETQYF
TRBV7-9	TRBJ1-2	CASSSLEGINENYGYTF
TRBV28	TRBJ1-2	CASSAQPGQGIYGYTF
TRBV11-2	TRBJ2-4	CASSLGITSPFYF
TRBV11-2	TRBJ2-1	CASSLNAGAGEQFF
TRBV18	TRBJ2-7	CASSRGGTGGHEQYF
TRBV19	TRBJ2-7	CATQTGDVGSYEQYF
TRBV30	TRBJ2-3	CASGVTGNTDTQYF
TRBV6-4	TRBJ2-1	CASSDGTSNEQFF
TRBV5-1	TRBJ2-7	CASSPDRPYEQYF
TRBV6-6	TRBJ1-1	CASTPGQTNTEAFF
TRBV30	TRBJ2-1	CAWIRGLGLAGYNEQFF
TRBV6-5	TRBJ1-1	CASRGPNAGAFF